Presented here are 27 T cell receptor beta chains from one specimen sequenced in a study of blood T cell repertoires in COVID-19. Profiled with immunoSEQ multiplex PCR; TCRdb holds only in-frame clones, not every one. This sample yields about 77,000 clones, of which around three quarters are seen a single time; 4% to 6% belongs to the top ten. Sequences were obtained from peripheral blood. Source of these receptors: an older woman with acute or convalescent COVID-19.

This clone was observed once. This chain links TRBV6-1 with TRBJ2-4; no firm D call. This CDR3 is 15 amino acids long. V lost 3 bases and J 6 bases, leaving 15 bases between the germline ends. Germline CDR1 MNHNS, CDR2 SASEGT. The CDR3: CASSEVVLKRNIQYF. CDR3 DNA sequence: TGTGCCAGCAGTGAGGTGGTACTAAAACGAAACATTCAGTACTTC.

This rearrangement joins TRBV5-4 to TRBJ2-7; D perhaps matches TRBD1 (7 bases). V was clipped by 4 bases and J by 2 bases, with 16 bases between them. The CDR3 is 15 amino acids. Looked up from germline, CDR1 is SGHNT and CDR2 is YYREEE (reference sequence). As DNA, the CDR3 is TGTGCCAGCAGCGCGGGGCGGGACAGAGCCTACGAGCAGTACTTC. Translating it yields CASSAGRDRAYEQYF.

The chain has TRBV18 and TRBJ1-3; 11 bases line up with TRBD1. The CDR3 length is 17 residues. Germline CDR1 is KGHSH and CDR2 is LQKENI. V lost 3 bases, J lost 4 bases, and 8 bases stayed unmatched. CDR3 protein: CASSPVPGQGVGNTIYF. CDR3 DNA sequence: TGTGCCAGCTCACCCGTCCCGGGACAGGGGGTCGGAAACACCATATATTTT.

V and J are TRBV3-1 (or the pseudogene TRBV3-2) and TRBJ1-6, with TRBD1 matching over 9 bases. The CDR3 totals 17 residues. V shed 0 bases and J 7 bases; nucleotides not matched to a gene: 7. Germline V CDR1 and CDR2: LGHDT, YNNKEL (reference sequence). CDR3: CASSQETVGTGNSPLHF. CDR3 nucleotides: TGTGCCAGCAGCCAAGAAACGGTCGGGACAGGGAATTCACCCCTCCACTTT.

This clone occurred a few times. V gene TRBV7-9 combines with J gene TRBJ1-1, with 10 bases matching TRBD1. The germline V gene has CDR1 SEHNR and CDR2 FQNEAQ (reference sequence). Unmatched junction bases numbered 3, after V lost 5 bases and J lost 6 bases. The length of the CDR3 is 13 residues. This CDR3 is CASSPGQGAEAFF. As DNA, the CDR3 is TGTGCCAGCAGCCCCGGACAGGGGGCTGAAGCTTTCTTT.

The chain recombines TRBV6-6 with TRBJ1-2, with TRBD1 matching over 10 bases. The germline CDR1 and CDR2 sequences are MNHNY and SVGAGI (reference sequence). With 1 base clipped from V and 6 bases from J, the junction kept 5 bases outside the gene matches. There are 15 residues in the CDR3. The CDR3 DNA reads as TGTGCCAGCAGTTACTTCTCGACAGGGGGCGATGGCTACACCTTC. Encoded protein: CASSYFSTGGDGYTF.

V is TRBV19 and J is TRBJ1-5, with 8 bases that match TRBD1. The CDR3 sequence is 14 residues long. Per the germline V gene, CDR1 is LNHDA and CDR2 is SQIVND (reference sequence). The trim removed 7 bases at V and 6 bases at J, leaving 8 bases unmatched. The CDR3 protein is CASTGDRRGQPQHF. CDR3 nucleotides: TGTGCCAGTACCGGGGACAGGCGAGGTCAGCCCCAGCATTTT.

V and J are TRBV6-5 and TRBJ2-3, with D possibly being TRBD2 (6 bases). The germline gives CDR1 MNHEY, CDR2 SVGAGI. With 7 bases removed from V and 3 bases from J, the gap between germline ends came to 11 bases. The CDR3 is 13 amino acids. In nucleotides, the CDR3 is TGTGCCAGCACTAGCGCCTTTACAGATACGCAGTATTTT. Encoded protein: CASTSAFTDTQYF.

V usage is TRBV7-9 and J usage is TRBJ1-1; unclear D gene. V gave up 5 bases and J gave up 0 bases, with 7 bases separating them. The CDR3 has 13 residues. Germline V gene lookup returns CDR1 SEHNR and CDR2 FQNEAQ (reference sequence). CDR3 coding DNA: TGTGCCAGCAGCGCCAGTTTGAACACTGAAGCTTTCTTT. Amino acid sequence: CASSASLNTEAFF.

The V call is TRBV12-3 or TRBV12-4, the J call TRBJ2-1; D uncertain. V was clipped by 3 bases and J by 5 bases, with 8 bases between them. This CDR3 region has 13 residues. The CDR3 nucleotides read TGTGCCAGCAGTTTTTACTTTGACAATGAGCAGTTCTTC. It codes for CASSFYFDNEQFF.

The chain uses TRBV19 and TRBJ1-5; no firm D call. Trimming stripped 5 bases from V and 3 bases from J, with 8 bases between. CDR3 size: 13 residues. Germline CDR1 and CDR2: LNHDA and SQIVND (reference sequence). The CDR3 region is CASSLTVNQPQHF. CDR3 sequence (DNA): TGTGCCAGTAGTTTAACGGTCAATCAGCCCCAGCATTTT.

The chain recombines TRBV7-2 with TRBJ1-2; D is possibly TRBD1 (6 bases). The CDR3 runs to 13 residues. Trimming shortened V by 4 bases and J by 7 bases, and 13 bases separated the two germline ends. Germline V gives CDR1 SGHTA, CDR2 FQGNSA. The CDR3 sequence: CASSYAGARGYTF. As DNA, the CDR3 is TGTGCCAGCAGCTACGCAGGGGCGCGTGGCTACACCTTC.

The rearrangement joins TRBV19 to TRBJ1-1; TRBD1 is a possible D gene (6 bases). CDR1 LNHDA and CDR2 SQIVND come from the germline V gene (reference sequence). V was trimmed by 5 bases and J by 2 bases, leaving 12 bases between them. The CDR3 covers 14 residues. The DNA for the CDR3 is TGTGCCAGTAGTTCCTACAGGGAAAACACTGAAGCTTTCTTT. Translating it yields CASSSYRENTEAFF.

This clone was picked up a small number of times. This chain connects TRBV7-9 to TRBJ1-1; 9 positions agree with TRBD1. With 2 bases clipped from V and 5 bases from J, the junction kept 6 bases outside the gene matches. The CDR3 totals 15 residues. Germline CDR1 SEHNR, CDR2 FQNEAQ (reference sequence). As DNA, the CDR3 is TGTGCCAGCAGCTTATCGGGACAGGGCTCGACTGAAGCTTTCTTT. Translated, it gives CASSLSGQGSTEAFF.

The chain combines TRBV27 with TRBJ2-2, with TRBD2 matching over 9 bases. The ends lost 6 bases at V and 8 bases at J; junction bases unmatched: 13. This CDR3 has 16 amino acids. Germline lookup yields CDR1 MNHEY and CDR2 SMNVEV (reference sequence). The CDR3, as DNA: TGTGCCAGCAGAGCCCTGGCGGGGGGGCCTGGTGGGGAGCTGTTTTTT. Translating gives CASRALAGGPGGELFF.

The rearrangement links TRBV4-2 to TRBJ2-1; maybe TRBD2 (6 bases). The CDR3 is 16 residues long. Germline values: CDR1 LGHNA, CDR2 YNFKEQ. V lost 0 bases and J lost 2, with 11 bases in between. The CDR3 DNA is TGTGCCAGCAGCCAAGATCGGGCGGGGACCTACAATGAGCAGTTCTTC. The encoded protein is CASSQDRAGTYNEQFF.

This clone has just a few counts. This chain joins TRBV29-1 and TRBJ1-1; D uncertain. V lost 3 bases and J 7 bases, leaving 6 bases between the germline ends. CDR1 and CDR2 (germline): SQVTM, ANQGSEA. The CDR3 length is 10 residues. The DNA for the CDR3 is TGCAGCGTTGAGGTAGTTGAAGCTTTCTTT. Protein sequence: CSVEVVEAFF.

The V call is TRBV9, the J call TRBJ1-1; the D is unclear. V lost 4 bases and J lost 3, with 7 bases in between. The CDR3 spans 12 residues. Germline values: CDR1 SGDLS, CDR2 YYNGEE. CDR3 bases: TGTGCCAGCAGCCCAGCGGACACTGAAGCTTTCTTT. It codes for CASSPADTEAFF. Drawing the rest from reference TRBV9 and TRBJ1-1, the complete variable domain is DSGVTQTPKHLITATGQRVTLRCSPRSGDLSVYWYQQSLDQGLQFLIQYYNGEERAKGNILERFSAQQFPDLHSELNLSSLELGDSALYFCASSPADTEAFFGQGTRLTVV.

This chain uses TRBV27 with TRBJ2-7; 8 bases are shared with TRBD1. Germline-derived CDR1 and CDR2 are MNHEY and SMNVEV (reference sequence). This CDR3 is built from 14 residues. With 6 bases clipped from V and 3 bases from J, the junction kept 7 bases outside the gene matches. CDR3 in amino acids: CASRSGGAHYEQYF. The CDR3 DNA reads TGTGCCAGCAGATCAGGGGGCGCCCACTACGAGCAGTACTTC.

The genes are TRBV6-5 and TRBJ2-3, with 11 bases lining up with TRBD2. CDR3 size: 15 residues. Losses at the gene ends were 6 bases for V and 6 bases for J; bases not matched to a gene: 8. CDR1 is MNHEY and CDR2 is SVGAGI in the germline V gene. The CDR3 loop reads CASSRLAGTLDTQYF. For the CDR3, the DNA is TGTGCCAGCAGCCGACTAGCGGGGACTTTGGATACGCAGTATTTT.

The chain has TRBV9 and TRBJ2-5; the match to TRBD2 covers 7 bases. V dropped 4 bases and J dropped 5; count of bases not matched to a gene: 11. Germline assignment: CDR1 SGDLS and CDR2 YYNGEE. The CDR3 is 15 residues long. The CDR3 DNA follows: TGTGCCAGCAGCCCTCGACTTGGGGGAGGGGAGACCCAGTACTTC. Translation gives CASSPRLGGGETQYF. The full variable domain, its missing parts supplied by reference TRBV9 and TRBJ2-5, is DSGVTQTPKHLITATGQRVTLRCSPRSGDLSVYWYQQSLDQGLQFLIQYYNGEERAKGNILERFSAQQFPDLHSELNLSSLELGDSALYFCASSPRLGGGETQYFGPGTRLLVL.

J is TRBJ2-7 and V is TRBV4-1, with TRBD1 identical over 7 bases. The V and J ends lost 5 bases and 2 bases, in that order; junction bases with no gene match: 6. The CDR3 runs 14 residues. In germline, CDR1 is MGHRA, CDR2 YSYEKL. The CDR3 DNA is TGCGCCAGCAGCTCTCTCCAGGGGGCCTACGAGCAGTACTTC. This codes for CASSSLQGAYEQYF.

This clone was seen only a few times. The CDR3 nucleotides are TGTGCCAGCAGTGAATTTGAATTAGGGGTGACTGAAGCTTTCTTT. Translated, it gives CASSEFELGVTEAFF. This chain joins TRBV25-1 and TRBJ1-1, with TRBD1 as a possible D gene (5 bases). The V and J ends lost 1 base and 5 bases respectively, with 14 bases between them. Germline CDR1 is MGHDK and CDR2 is SYGVNS. The CDR3 covers 15 residues.

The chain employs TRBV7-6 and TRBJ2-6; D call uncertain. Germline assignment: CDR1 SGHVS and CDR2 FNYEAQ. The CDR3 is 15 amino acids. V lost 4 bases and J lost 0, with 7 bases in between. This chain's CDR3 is CASSSPHSGANVLTF. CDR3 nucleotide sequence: TGTGCCAGCAGCTCCCCACACTCTGGGGCCAACGTCCTGACTTTC. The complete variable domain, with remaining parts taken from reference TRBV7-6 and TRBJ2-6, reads GAGVSQSPRYKVTKRGQDVALRCDPISGHVSLYWYRQALGQGPEFLTYFNYEAQQDKSGLPNDRFSAERPEGSISTLTIQRTEQRDSAMYRCASSSPHSGANVLTFGAGSRLTVL.

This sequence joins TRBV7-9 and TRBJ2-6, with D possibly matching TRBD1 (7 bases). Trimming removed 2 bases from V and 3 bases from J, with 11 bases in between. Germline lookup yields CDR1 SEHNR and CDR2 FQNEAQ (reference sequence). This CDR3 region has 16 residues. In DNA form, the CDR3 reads TGTGCCAGCAGCTTACAGGGGGACTTTGGGGCCAACGTCCTGACTTTC. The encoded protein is CASSLQGDFGANVLTF.

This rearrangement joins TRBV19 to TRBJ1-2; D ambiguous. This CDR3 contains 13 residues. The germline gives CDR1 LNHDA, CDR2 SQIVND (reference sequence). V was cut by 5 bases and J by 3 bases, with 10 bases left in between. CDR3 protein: CASSRTEYYGYTF. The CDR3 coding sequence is TGTGCCAGTAGTCGAACAGAATACTATGGCTACACCTTC.

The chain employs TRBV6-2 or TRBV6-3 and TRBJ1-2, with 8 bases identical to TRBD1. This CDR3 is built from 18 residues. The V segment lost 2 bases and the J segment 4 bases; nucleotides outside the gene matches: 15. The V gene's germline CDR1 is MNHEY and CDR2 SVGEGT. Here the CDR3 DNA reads TGTGCCAGCAGTTACGCTACCCGGGGCAGGGGGCGCCGCTATGGCTACACCTTC. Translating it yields CASSYATRGRGRRYGYTF.